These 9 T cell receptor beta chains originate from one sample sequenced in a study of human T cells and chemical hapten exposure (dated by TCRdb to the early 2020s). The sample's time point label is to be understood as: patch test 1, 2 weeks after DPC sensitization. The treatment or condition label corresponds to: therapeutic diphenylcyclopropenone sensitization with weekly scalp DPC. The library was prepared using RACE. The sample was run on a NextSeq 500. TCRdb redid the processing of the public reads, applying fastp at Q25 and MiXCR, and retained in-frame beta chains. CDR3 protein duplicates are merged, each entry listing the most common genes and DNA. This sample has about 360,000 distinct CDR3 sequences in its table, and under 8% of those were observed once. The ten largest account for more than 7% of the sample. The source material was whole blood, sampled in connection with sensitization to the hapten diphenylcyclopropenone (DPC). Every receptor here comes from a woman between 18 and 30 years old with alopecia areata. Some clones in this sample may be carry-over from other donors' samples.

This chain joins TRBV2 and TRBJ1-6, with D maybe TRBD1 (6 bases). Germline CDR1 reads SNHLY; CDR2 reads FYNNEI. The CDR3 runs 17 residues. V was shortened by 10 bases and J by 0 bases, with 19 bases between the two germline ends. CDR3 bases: TGTGCCACCCTTAACAGAGGGGGGAGCTCCTATAATTCACCCCTCCACTTT. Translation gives CATLNRGGSSYNSPLHF.

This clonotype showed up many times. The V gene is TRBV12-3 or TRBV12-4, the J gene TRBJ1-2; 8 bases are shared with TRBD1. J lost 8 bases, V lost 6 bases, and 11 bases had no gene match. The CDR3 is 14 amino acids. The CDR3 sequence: CASSHGQGVFGYTF. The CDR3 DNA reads TGTGCCAGCAGCCACGGACAGGGAGTCTTCGGCTACACCTTC.

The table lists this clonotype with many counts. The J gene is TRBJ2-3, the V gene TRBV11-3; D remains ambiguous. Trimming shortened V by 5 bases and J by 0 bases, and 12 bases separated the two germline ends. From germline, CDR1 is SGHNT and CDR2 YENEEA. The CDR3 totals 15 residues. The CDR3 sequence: CASSRRSSSTDTQYF. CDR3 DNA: TGTGCCAGCAGCCGGCGTTCTTCTAGCACAGATACGCAGTATTTT.

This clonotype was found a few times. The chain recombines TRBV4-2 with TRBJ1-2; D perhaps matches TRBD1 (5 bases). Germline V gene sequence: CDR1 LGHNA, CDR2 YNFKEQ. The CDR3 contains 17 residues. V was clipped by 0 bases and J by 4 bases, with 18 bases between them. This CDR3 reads CASSQDDSGGRPYGYTF. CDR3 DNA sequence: TGTGCCAGCAGCCAAGATGACTCCGGGGGGAGACCCTATGGCTACACCTTC.

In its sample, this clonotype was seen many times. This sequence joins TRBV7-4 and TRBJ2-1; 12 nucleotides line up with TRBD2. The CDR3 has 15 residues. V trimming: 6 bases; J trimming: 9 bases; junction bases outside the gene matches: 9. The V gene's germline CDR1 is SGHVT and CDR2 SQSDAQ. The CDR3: CASRLTSGGFTEQFF. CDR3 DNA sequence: TGTGCCAGCAGGTTGACTAGCGGGGGTTTCACTGAGCAGTTCTTC.

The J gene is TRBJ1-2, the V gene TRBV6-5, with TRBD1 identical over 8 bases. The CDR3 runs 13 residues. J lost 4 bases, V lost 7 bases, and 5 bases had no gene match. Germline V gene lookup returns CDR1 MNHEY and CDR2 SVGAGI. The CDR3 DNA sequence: TGTGCCAGCAAAACCGGGACAGGCTATGGCTACACCTTC. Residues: CASKTGTGYGYTF.

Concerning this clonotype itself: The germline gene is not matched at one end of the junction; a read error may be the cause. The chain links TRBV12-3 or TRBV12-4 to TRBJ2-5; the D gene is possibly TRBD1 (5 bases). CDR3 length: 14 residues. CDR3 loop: CASSFRQGQGTQYF. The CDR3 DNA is TGTGCCAGCAGTTTTCGGCAGGGCCAAGGGACCCAGTACTTC.

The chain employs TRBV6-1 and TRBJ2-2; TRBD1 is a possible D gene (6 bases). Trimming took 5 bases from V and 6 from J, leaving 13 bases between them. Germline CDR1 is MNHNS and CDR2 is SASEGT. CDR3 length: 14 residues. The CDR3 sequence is CASSHTRQAGELFF. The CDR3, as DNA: TGTGCCAGCAGTCACACTCGACAGGCCGGGGAGCTGTTTTTT.

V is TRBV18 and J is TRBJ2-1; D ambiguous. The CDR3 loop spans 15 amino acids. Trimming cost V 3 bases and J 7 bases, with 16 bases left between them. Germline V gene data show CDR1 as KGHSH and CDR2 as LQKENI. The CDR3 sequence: CASSPRLEGNNEQFF. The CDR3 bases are TGTGCCAGCTCACCCAGGCTAGAAGGGAATAATGAGCAGTTCTTC.